This T cell receptor beta chain was captured in a study of shared clonotypes between healthy human individuals. Comment on this clone: Its antigen is not identified.

With V trimmed by 4 bases and J by 1 base, 7 bases remained unmatched. The CDR3 totals 17 residues. CDR1 is KGHSH and CDR2 is LQKENI in the germline V gene. Study observations and caveats: A generally larger estimated richness was seen in naive subsets than in memory subsets. Measured sharing among donors was expected to vary with sequencing depth.

Clones were sequenced by immunoSEQ multiplex PCR, and TCRdb holds only the in-frame ones, with some missing. The table lists some 2.1 million clones, 85% to 95% of them singletons. This sequence originates from a man younger than 35 in good health. This sequence joins TRBV18 and TRBJ2-5; 12 bases agree with TRBD2. The source material was naive CD4+ T cells sorted from blood. Specified subset: CD45RA+ positively selected. The DNA of the CDR3 is TGTGCCAGCTCACTACTAGCGGGAGGTCTCATCCAAGAGACCCAGTACTTC. Its protein is CASSLLAGGLIQETQYF.